Listed here are 10 T cell receptor beta chains from one sample, sequenced in a study of radiotherapy plus CTLA-4 blockade in lung cancer. Repertoires were generated with immunoSEQ multiplex PCR, while TCRdb's copy carries only in-frame clones and drops some. Seen here are 50,000 or so clones, around 77% observed once, and the top ten hold roughly 11%. Sequenced material: peripheral blood, taken from a patient treated with radiotherapy plus ipilimumab. The receptors originated from a human donor with non-small cell lung cancer who had stable disease on radiotherapy plus ipilimumab.

A few counts support this clone. The rearrangement links TRBV19 to TRBJ2-1; D call uncertain. The V end was cut by 6 bases, the J end by 3 bases, with 12 bases between. Germline V lookup: CDR1 LNHDA, CDR2 SQIVND (reference sequence). The CDR3 runs to 14 residues. The CDR3 nucleotides read TGTGCCAGTAGGGCCCCCTTGGGCTACAATGAGCAGTTCTTC. It codes for CASRAPLGYNEQFF.

There are a few counts of this clone. The genes are TRBV27 and TRBJ2-5; no clear D gene. CDR3 length equals 12 residues. The germline V gene encodes CDR1 MNHEY and CDR2 SMNVEV (reference sequence). Trimming removed 5 bases from V and 4 bases from J, with 8 bases in between. The CDR3 loop reads CASSVYGETQYF. The CDR3 nucleotides read TGTGCCAGCAGTGTATACGGAGAGACCCAGTACTTC.

The V and J genes are TRBV10-1 and TRBJ2-5, with D unclear. The V end lost 3 bases, the J end lost 5 bases, and 10 bases lay between the germline ends. The CDR3 is 13 residues long. Germline loops: CDR1 WNHNN, CDR2 SYGVQD (reference sequence). CDR3 sequence: CASSEGSSETQYF. In DNA, the CDR3 is TGCGCCAGCAGTGAAGGTAGTTCGGAGACCCAGTACTTC.

In this sample, this clone turned up a few times. This sequence joins TRBV6-1 and TRBJ1-1; D gene ambiguous. Germline assignment: CDR1 MNHNS and CDR2 SASEGT. Deletions cut 7 bases from V and 0 bases from J, with 9 bases between. The length of the CDR3 is 13 residues. The DNA for the CDR3 is TGTGCCAGCAACGACAACGTGAACACTGAAGCTTTCTTT. Its translation: CASNDNVNTEAFF.

The rearrangement uses TRBV7-6 and TRBJ1-1; D is undetermined. The germline gives CDR1 SGHVS, CDR2 FNYEAQ. Trimming pared 2 bases from V and 11 bases from J, leaving 24 bases between. CDR3 size: 16 residues. CDR3 coding DNA: TGTGCCAGCAGCTTAATGGCCGCTAGTTACTTAGTCGGCGCTTTCTTT. It translates to CASSLMAASYLVGAFF.

This clone was observed a handful of times. The chain links TRBV5-6 to TRBJ2-7; a weak D match, TRBD1 (6 bases). V was pared by 3 bases and J by 2 bases, with 15 bases between. Germline V gene lookup returns CDR1 SGHDT and CDR2 YYEEEE. The CDR3 runs 15 residues. The CDR3 DNA sequence: TGTGCCAGCAGCTCCGTTATGGACAGACCCTACGAGCAGTACGTC. It translates to CASSSVMDRPYEQYV.

The chain has TRBV5-1 and TRBJ1-2; tentatively, D is TRBD1 (6 bases). The length of the CDR3 is 18 residues. Trimming removed 0 bases from V and 4 bases from J, with 22 bases in between. Germline V CDR1 and CDR2: SGHRS, YFSETQ. The CDR3 DNA follows: TGCGCCAGCAGCTTGGGGGACACGGCGGGGAGGGGTGGCTATGGCTACACCTTC. As protein: CASSLGDTAGRGGYGYTF.

The V call is TRBV5-6, the J call TRBJ1-4; D remains ambiguous. The germline V gene has CDR1 SGHDT and CDR2 YYEEEE. V was cut by 2 bases and J by 0 bases, with 11 bases left in between. The CDR3 is 16 residues long. The CDR3 DNA sequence: TGTGCCAGCAGCTTATTAGGACCAGCAACTAATGAAAAACTGTTTTTT. Translating it yields CASSLLGPATNEKLFF.

The chain employs TRBV27 and TRBJ1-1; D is unclear. V was trimmed by 5 bases and J by 3 bases, leaving 13 bases between them. There are 14 residues in the CDR3. Germline CDR1 is MNHEY and CDR2 is SMNVEV (reference sequence). The CDR3 DNA reads TGTGCCAGCAGTCCCCCTACGGGGTACACTGAAGCTTTCTTT. Protein: CASSPPTGYTEAFF.

This clone has just a few counts. The chain employs TRBV28 and TRBJ1-1; 10 bases match TRBD1. After removal of 6 bases from V and 0 bases from J, the junction contained 7 bases not matched to a gene. The CDR3 has 16 residues. The germline CDR1 and CDR2 sequences are MDHEN and SYDVKM. The CDR3 DNA sequence: TGTGCCAGCAGAAAGACAGGGGGCTGGTTGAACACTGAAGCTTTCTTT. It encodes CASRKTGGWLNTEAFF.